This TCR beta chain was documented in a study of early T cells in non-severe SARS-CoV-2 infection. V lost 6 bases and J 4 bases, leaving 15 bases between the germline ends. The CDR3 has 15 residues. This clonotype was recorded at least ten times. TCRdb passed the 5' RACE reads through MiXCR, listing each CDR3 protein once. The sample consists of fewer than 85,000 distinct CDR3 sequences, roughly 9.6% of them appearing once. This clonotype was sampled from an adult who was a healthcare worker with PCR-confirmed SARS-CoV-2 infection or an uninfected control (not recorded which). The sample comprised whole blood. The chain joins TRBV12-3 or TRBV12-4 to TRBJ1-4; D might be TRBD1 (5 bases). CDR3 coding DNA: TGTGCCAGCAGCCCTGGGACGGATGATAATGAAAAACTGTTTTTT. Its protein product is CASSPGTDDNEKLFF.